This TCR beta chain was captured by sequencing in a study of cytomegalovirus exposure and HLA in healthy donors. About the study: Of all 400 or so donors who were genotyped, roughly 81% belonged to the Caucasian-associated ancestry cluster.

Trimming took off 0 bases at V and 9 bases at J, with 10 bases between the two ends. Germline lookup yields CDR1 SGHNT and CDR2 YYREEE (reference sequence). The CDR3 runs to 13 residues. In regard to this clone: Antigen specificity is unknown.

In the PCR, 60 Vbeta and 13 Jbeta primers were used. TCRdb's copy holds only in-frame clones and misses some; the assay was immunoSEQ multiplex PCR. The sample gives more than 140,000 clones, almost 85% of which show up once; 5% to 6.5% is in the top ten. Study outcomes and limitations: Some highly shared sequence variants likely arose as a pipeline artifact. Cytomegalovirus association was assigned to around 150 TCR beta chains.

Sequencing was done on a sample of PBMCs. This receptor was obtained from a man aged 25-45 years in good health and CMV-seropositive. The V and J genes are TRBV5-4 and TRBJ2-4, with D hard to call. CDR3 sequence reads: CASSLEPMAIQYF. CDR3 DNA sequence: TGTGCCAGCAGCTTGGAACCCATGGCCATTCAGTACTTC.